This T cell receptor (beta chain) was identified during a study of shared clonotypes between healthy human individuals. CD45RO-negative, CCR7-selected cells formed the naive CD8 fraction, which excluded terminally differentiated effector memory CD45RA+ cells. TCRdb's copy holds only in-frame clones and misses some; the assay was immunoSEQ multiplex PCR. The sample carries about 700,000 clones, about 90% recorded once. General study points: Larger estimated richness was generally recorded for naive subsets relative to memory subsets.

About this clone: Its antigen remains unknown.

Deletions cut 6 bases from V and 2 bases from J, with 23 bases between. The CDR3 is 17 residues long. The V gene's germline CDR1 is SNHLY and CDR2 FYNNEI. Sequenced: naive CD8+ T cells sorted from blood. The source of this sequence is a man in his thirties or forties in good health. The gene calls are TRBV2 and TRBJ2-7, with D perhaps matching TRBD2 (5 bases). CDR3 region: CASRNFVGLRGPYEQYF. The CDR3 coding sequence is TGTGCCAGCAGGAATTTCGTCGGTTTGAGAGGGCCCTACGAGCAGTACTTC.